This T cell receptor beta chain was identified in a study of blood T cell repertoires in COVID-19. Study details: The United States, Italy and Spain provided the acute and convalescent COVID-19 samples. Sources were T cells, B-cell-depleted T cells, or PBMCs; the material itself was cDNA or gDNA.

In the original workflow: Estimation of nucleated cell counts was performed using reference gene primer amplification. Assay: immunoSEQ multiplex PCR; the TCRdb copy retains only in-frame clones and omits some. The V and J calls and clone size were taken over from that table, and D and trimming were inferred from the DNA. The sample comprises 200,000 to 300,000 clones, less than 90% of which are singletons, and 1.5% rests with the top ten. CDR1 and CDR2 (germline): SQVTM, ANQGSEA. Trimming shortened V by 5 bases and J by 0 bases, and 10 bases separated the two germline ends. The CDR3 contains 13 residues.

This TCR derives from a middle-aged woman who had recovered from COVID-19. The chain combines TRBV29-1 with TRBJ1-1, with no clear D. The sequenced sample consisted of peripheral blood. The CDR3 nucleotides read TGCAGCGTTAGAACAGCTGTGAACACTGAAGCTTTCTTT. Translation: CSVRTAVNTEAFF.